The source of this TCR beta chain is a study of blood T cell repertoires in COVID-19. Study summary: In each case, the material was cDNA or gDNA derived from T cells, B-cell-depleted T cells, or PBMCs.

This CDR3 is built from 18 residues. Trimming shortened V by 3 bases and J by 0 bases, and 15 bases separated the two germline ends. Germline V CDR1 and CDR2: LNHDA, SQIVND (reference sequence). TCRdb's table, derived via immunoSEQ multiplex PCR, lists solely in-frame clones and lacks some. The sample shows about 200,000 clones, roughly 85% of them seen only once. This chain links TRBV19 with TRBJ2-6; a weak D match, TRBD1 (7 bases). The source material was peripheral blood. The origin of this receptor is a woman older than 75 with acute or convalescent COVID-19. Written as DNA, the CDR3 is TGTGCCAGTAGTATGCGGGGACAGTCCGGCTCTGGGGCCAACGTCCTGACTTTC. Protein product: CASSMRGQSGSGANVLTF.